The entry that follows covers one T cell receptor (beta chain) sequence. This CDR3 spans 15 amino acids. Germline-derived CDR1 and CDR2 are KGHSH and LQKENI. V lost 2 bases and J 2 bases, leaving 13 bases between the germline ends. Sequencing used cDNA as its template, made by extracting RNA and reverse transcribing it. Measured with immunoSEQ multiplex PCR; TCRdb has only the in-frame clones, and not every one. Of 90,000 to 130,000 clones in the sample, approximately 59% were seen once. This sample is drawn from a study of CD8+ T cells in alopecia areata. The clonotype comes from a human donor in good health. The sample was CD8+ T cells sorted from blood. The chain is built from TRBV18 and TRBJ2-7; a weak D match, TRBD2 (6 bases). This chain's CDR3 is CASSPMMGLAYEQYF. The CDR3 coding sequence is TGTGCCAGCTCACCAATGATGGGACTCGCCTACGAGCAGTACTTC.